This is a list of T cell receptor beta chains from one sample in a study of blood T cell repertoires in COVID-19. Sequenced by immunoSEQ multiplex PCR; TCRdb stores in-frame clones only, minus some. The profile shows 100,000 to 150,000 clones, 81% of them singletons. The sequencing sample was made of peripheral blood. The receptors were gathered from a man aged 25 to 40 with COVID-19, enrolled during active disease. Both conserved end residues are part of each CDR3. D genes are given only for firm matches. Size values are once, few and many counts, or a class for expanded clones, and some rows have none.

.,TRBV10-3,TRBJ1-2,TRBD1,CAIRSGQNNYGYTF,TGTGCCATCAGGTCGGGACAGAATAACTATGGCTACACCTTC
.,TRBV5-4,TRBJ2-1,.,CASSQGQTNEQFF,TGTGCCAGCAGCCAAGGACAGACTAATGAGCAGTTCTTC
.,TRBV3-1/TRBV3-2,TRBJ1-3,.,CASSQDPGNGPGNTIYF,TGTGCCAGCAGCCAAGATCCGGGGAACGGACCTGGAAACACCATATATTTT
.,TRBV7-9,TRBJ2-1,TRBD1,CASSSDRVPEQFF,TGTGCCAGCAGCTCGGACAGGGTTCCTGAGCAGTTCTTC
.,TRBV28,TRBJ1-5,.,CASYAGQADNQPQHF,TGTGCCAGCTATGCCGGCCAAGCGGACAATCAGCCCCAGCATTTT
.,TRBV5-4,TRBJ1-2,.,CASSSRFNYGYTF,TGTGCCAGCAGCTCCAGGTTTAACTATGGCTACACCTTC
.,TRBV9,TRBJ1-6,.,CASSMGPDSYNSPLHF,TGTGCCAGCAGCATGGGCCCCGACAGTTATAATTCACCCCTCCACTTT
.,TRBV28,TRBJ1-5,.,CASRTGVGGSDQPQHF,TGTGCCAGCAGGACAGGTGTGGGGGGGTCGGATCAGCCCCAGCATTTT
.,TRBV29-1,TRBJ1-1,.,CSVEESSEAFF,TGCAGCGTTGAAGAGTCATCTGAAGCTTTCTTT
.,TRBV11-3,TRBJ1-1,TRBD1,CASSLRPGGTNTEAFF,TGTGCCAGCAGCTTAAGGCCAGGGGGGACGAACACTGAAGCTTTCTTT
.,TRBV3-1/TRBV3-2,TRBJ2-7,TRBD2,CASSQEGLAAYEQYF,TGTGCCAGCAGCCAAGAGGGACTAGCGGCCTACGAGCAGTACTTC
.,TRBV28,TRBJ2-5,.,CASSHVNEAWETQYF,TGTGCCAGCAGCCATGTGAATGAGGCCTGGGAGACCCAGTACTTC
.,TRBV2,TRBJ1-6,TRBD1,CASGSRDRYSPLHF,TGTGCCAGCGGCTCCCGGGACAGGTATTCACCCCTCCACTTT
.,TRBV29-1,TRBJ1-2,TRBD1,CSATQGADYGYTF,TGCAGCGCTACTCAGGGGGCGGACTATGGCTACACCTTC
once,TRBV18,TRBJ2-1,.,CASSPPGGLAYNEQFF,TGTGCCAGCTCACCACCCGGCGGGCTTGCCTACAATGAGCAGTTCTTC
.,TRBV7-9,TRBJ1-2,.,CASSLAAAANGYTF,TGTGCCAGCAGCTTAGCGGCGGCAGCAAATGGCTACACCTTC
.,TRBV11-3,TRBJ2-6,.,CASGSGDNSGANVLTF,TGTGCCAGCGGGTCAGGCGACAACTCTGGGGCCAACGTCCTGACTTTC
.,TRBV27,TRBJ2-7,.,CASRFTGNYEQYF,TGTGCCAGCAGGTTTACAGGTAACTACGAGCAGTACTTC
few,TRBV27,TRBJ1-1,.,CASSLWAQGAEAFF,TGTGCCAGCAGTTTATGGGCTCAAGGGGCTGAAGCTTTCTTT